Each of the 5 T cell receptor beta chains below was sequenced from the same sample in a study of cytomegalovirus exposure and HLA in healthy donors. The study ran its PCR with 60 Vbeta and 13 Jbeta primers. The protocol was immunoSEQ multiplex PCR, while the TCRdb copy is restricted to in-frame clones and leaves out a portion. The sample gives more than 100,000 clones, 72% of which show up once; around 4.2% is in the top ten. Specimen: PBMCs. The receptors come from a man aged 50 to 60 in good health and CMV-seropositive.

This chain uses TRBV5-1 with TRBJ1-2, with D perhaps TRBD1 (5 bases). V lost 0 bases and J lost 4, with 10 bases in between. Germline V CDR1 and CDR2: SGHRS, YFSETQ. The CDR3 length is 14 residues. CDR3 bases: TGCGCCAGCAGCTTGGAGGCAGGGATCTATGGCTACACCTTC. It encodes CASSLEAGIYGYTF.

This clone has more than one count but fewer than ten. The chain recombines TRBV4-2 with TRBJ2-1; D may be TRBD2 (5 bases). Germline V gene data show CDR1 as LGHNA and CDR2 as YNFKEQ. Trimming pared 4 bases from V and 9 bases from J, leaving 13 bases between. The CDR3 is 13 residues long. The CDR3 loop is CASSLMWESEQFF. In DNA form, the CDR3 reads TGTGCCAGCAGCCTAATGTGGGAGAGTGAGCAGTTCTTC.

This chain links TRBV27 with TRBJ2-3, with D tentatively TRBD2 (6 bases). The V and J ends lost 7 bases and 1 base respectively, with 18 bases between them. CDR1 is MNHEY and CDR2 is SMNVEV in the germline V gene (reference sequence). The CDR3 totals 16 residues. The CDR3 sequence: CASTSRGVGGTDTQYF. DNA of the CDR3: TGTGCCAGCACCTCACGCGGGGTCGGAGGCACAGATACGCAGTATTTT.

This chain joins TRBV7-9 and TRBJ1-4, with a tentative D call TRBD1 (5 bases). The germline gives CDR1 SEHNR, CDR2 FQNEAQ (reference sequence). The length of the CDR3 is 17 residues. V was clipped by 1 base and J by 2 bases, with 14 bases between them. The CDR3 region is CASSLGAAGSTNEKLFF. CDR3 sequence (DNA): TGTGCCAGCAGCTTAGGGGCTGCAGGGTCCACTAATGAAAAACTGTTTTTT. Full variable domain (outside the CDR3, taken from reference TRBV7-9 and TRBJ1-4): DTGVSQNPRHKITKRGQNVTFRCDPISEHNRLYWYRQTLGQGPEFLTYFQNEAQLEKSRLLSDRFSAERPKGSFSTLEIQRTEQGDSAMYLCASSLGAAGSTNEKLFFGSGTQLSVL.

This clone was found a few times. The chain joins TRBV5-1 to TRBJ1-1; 7 nucleotides line up with TRBD1. This CDR3 spans 14 amino acids. CDR1 and CDR2 (germline): SGHRS, YFSETQ. J was trimmed by 5 bases and V by 4 bases; bases with no gene match: 8. The CDR3 sequence: CASSAAAGGTEAFF. The CDR3 coding sequence is TGCGCCAGCAGCGCCGCCGCAGGGGGAACTGAAGCTTTCTTT.